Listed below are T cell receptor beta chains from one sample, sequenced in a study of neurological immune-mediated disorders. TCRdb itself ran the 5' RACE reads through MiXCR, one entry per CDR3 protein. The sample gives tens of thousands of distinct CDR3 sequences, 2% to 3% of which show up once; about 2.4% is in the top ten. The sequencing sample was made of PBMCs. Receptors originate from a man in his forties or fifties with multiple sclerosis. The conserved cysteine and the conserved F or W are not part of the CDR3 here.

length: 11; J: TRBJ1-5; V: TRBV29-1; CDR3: SVGRAPDQPQH
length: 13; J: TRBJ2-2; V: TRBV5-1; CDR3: ASSLVAGRTGELF
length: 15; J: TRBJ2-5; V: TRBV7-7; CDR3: ASSSGASGGPGETQY
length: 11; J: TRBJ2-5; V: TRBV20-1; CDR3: SADLLAAQTQY
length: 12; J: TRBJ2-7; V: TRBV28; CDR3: ASSFGDGSYEQY
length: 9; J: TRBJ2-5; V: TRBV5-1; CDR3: ASSPGETQY
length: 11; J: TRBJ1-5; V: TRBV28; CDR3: ASRGQFNQPQH
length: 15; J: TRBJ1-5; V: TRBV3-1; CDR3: ASSQDVVGAGTQPQN
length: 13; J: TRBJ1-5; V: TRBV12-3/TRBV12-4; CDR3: ASSLAGPINQPQH
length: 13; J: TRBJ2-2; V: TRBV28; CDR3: ASSPGTGGIGELF
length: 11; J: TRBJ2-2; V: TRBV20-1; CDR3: SAIGVNTGELF
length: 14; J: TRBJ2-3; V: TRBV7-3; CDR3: ASSFGLARPTDTQY
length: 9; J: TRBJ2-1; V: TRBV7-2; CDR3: ASSSTREQF
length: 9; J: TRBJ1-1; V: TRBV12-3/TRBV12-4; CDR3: ASSPNRGAF
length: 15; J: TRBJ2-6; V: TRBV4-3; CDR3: ASSQTGAYSGANVLT
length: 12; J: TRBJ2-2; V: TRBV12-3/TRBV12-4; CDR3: ASSMTGGAGELF
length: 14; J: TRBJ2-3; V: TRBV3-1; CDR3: ASSQDRAGGSDTQY
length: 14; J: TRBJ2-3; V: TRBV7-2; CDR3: ASSKIAGGPTDTQY
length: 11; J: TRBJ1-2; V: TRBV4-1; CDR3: ASSLSTGYGYT
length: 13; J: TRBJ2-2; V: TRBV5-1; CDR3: ASSSGLAGTGELF
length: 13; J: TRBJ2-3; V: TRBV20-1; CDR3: SARRGATRTDTQY
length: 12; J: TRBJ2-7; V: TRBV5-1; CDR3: ASSLVGRTYEQY
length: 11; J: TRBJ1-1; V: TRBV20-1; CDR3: SAADARNTEAF
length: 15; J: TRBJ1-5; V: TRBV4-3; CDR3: ASSQDLDFGSNQPQH
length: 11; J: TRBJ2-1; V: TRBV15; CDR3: ATRASGGNEQF
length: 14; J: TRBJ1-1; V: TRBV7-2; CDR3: ASSLAGDRGPTEAF
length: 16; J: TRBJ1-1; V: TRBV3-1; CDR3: ASSHFRDRSLLNTEAF
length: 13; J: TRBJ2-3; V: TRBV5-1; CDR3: ASSAGQGDTDTQY
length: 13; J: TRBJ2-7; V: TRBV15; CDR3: ATSRASGGFYEQY
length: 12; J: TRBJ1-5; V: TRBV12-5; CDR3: ASGPDASNQPQN
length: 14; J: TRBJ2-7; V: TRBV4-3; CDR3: ASSQDGRGQSYEQY
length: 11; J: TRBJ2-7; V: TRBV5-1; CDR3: ASRLWGANEQY